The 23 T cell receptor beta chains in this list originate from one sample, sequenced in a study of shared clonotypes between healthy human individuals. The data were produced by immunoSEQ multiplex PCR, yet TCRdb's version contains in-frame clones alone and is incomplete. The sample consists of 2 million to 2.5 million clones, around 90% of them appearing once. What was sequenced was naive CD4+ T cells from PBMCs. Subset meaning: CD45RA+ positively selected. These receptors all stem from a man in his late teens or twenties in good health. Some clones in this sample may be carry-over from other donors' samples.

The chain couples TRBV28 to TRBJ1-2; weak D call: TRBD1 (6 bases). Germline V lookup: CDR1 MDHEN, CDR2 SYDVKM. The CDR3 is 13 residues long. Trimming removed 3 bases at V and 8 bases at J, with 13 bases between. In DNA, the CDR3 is TGTGCCAGCAGTTTCCGGGGGCGCTGGGGCTACACCTTC. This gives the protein CASSFRGRWGYTF.

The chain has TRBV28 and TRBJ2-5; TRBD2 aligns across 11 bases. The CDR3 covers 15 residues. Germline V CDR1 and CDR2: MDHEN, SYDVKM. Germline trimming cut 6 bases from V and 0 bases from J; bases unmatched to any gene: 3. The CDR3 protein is CASSRLAGYQETQYF. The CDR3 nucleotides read TGTGCCAGCAGCAGACTAGCGGGGTACCAAGAGACCCAGTACTTC. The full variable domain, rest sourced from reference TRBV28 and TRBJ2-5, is DVKVTQSSRYLVKRTGEKVFLECVQDMDHENMFWYRQDPGLGLRLIYFSYDVKMKEKGDIPEGYSVSREKKERFSLILESASTNQTSMYLCASSRLAGYQETQYFGPGTRLLVL.

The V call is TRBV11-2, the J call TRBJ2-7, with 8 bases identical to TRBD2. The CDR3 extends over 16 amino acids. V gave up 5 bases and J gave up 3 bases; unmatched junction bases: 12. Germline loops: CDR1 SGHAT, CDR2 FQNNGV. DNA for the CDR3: TGTGCCAGCAGCCCCCGGGGGGGCGCACCTTTCTACGAGCAGTACTTC. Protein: CASSPRGGAPFYEQYF. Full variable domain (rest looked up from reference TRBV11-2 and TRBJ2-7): EAGVAQSPRYKIIEKRQSVAFWCNPISGHATLYWYQQILGQGPKLLIQFQNNGVVDDSQLPKDRFSAERLKGVDSTLKIQPAKLEDSAVYLCASSPRGGAPFYEQYFGPGTRLTVT.

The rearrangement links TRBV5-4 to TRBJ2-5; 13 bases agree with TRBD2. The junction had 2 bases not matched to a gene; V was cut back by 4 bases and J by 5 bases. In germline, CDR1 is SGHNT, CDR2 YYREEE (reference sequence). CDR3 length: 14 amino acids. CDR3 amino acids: CASSQTSGRETQYF. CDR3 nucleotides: TGTGCCAGCAGCCAGACTAGCGGGAGGGAGACCCAGTACTTC.

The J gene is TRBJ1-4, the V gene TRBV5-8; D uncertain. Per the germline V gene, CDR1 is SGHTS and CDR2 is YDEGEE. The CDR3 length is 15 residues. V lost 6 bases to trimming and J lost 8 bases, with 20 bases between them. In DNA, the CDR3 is TGTGCCAGCACCGGGTCGAGAAGGGATGTGGAAAAACTGTTTTTT. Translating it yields CASTGSRRDVEKLFF. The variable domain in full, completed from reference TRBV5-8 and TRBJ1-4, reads EAGVTQSPTHLIKTRGQQATLRCSPISGHTSVYWYQQALGLGLQFLLWYDEGEERNRGNFPPRFSGRQFPNYSSELNVNALELEDSALYLCASTGSRRDVEKLFFGSGTQLSVL.

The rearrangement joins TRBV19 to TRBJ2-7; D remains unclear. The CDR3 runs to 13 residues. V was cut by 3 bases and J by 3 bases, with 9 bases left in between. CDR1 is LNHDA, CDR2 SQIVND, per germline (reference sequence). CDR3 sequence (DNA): TGTGCCAGTAGTATCAACAGACTCTACGAGCAGTACTTC. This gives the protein CASSINRLYEQYF.

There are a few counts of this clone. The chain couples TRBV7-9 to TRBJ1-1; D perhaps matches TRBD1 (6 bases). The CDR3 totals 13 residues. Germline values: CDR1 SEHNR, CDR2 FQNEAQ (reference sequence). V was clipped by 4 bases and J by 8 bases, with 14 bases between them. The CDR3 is CASSSVGHREAFF. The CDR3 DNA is TGTGCCAGCAGCTCGGTGGGACACAGGGAAGCTTTCTTT. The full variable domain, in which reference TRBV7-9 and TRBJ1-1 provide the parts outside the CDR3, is DTGVSQNPRHKITKRGQNVTFRCDPISEHNRLYWYRQTLGQGPEFLTYFQNEAQLEKSRLLSDRFSAERPKGSFSTLEIQRTEQGDSAMYLCASSSVGHREAFFGQGTRLTVV.

The CDR3 region is CASSATDDAQYF. The CDR3 bases are TGTGCCAGCAGCGCGACCGACGACGCGCAGTACTTC. The chain employs TRBV11-3 and TRBJ2-7; D gene ambiguous. V was cut by 5 bases and J by 9 bases, with 14 bases left in between. The CDR3 runs to 12 residues. CDR1 and CDR2 (germline): SGHNT, YENEEA.

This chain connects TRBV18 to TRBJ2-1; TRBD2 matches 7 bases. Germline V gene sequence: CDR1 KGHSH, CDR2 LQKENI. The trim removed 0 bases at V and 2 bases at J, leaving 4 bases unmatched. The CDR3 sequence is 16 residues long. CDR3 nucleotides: TGTGCCAGCTCACCACCCGCGGGAGTTGCCTACAATGAGCAGTTCTTC. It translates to CASSPPAGVAYNEQFF.

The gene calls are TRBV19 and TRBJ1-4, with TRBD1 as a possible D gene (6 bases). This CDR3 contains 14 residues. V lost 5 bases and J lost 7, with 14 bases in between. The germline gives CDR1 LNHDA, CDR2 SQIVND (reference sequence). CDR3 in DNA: TGTGCCAGTAGTCAGGCGGGACAAGTTGAAAAACTGTTTTTT. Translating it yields CASSQAGQVEKLFF.

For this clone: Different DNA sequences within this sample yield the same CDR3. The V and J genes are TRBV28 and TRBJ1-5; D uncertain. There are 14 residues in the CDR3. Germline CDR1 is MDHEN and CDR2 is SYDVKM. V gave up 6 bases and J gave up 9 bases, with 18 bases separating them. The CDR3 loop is CASSLSGQTLPQHF. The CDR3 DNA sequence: TGTGCCAGCAGCCTCTCTGGGCAGACGTTGCCCCAGCATTTT.

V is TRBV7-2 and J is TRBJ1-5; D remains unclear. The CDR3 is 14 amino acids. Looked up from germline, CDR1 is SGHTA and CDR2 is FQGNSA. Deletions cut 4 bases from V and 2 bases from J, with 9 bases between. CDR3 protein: CASSSSRGNQPQHF. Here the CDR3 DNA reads TGTGCCAGCAGCTCCTCCCGGGGCAATCAGCCCCAGCATTTT.

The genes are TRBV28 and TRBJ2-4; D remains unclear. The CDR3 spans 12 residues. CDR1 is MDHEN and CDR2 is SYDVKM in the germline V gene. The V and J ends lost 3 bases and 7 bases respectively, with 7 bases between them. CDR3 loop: CASSFTPNIQYF. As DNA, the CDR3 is TGTGCCAGCAGTTTTACCCCCAACATTCAGTACTTC.

CDR3 loop: CASSPTEAGRETQYF. For the CDR3, the DNA is TGTGCCAGCAGCCCTACTGAGGCAGGGAGGGAGACCCAGTACTTC. The chain joins TRBV5-5 to TRBJ2-5, with a tentative D call TRBD2 (6 bases). This CDR3 region has 15 residues. The germline V and J ends were trimmed by 4 bases and 5 bases, with 18 bases remaining between them. CDR1 SGHKS and CDR2 YYEKEE come from the germline V gene (reference sequence).

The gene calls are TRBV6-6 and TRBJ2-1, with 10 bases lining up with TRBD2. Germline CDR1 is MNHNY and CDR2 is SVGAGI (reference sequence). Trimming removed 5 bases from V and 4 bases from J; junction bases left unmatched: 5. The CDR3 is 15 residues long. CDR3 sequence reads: CASSLAGVEYNEQFF. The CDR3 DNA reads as TGTGCCAGCAGTCTAGCGGGAGTAGAGTACAATGAGCAGTTCTTC.

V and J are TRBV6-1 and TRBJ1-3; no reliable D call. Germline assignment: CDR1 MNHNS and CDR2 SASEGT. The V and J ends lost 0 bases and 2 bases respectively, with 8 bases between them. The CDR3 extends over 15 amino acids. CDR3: CASSEARVAGNTIYF. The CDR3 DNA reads TGTGCCAGCAGTGAAGCGCGAGTAGCTGGAAACACCATATATTTT.

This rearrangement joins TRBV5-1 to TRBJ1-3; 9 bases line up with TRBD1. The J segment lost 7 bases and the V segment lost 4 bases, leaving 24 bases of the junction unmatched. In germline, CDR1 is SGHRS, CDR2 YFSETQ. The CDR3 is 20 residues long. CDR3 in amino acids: CASSRTSSTLGQGTRNTIYF. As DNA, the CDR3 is TGCGCCAGCAGCAGAACCAGCTCGACACTCGGACAGGGGACAAGGAACACCATATATTTT. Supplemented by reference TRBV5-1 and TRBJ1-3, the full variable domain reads KAGVTQTPRYLIKTRGQQVTLSCSPISGHRSVSWYQQTPGQGLQFLFEYFSETQRNKGNFPGRFSGRQFSNSRSEMNVSTLELGDSALYLCASSRTSSTLGQGTRNTIYFGEGSWLTVV.

The CDR3 bases are TGCGCCAGCAGTCTCGTGGCCTCCAGCAATGAAAAACTGTTTTTT. Translated, it gives CASSLVASSNEKLFF. The genes are TRBV4-1 and TRBJ1-4; D remains ambiguous. V was shortened by 6 bases and J by 5 bases, with 16 bases between the two germline ends. CDR3 length: 15 residues. CDR1 is MGHRA, CDR2 YSYEKL, per germline.

In DNA form, the CDR3 reads TGTGCCAGCAGCAAAAAAGGCCAGCCCCAGCATTTT. Translated, it gives CASSKKGQPQHF. The chain uses TRBV21-1 and TRBJ1-5. TRBV21-1 is marked as a pseudogene. This CDR3 is 12 amino acids long.

The CDR3 DNA reads as TGTGCCAGCAGCCTTCTAGGGGGGGGCTACACCTTC. Protein sequence: CASSLLGGGYTF. V is TRBV2 and J is TRBJ1-2, with a tentative D call TRBD1 (6 bases). The CDR3 is 12 residues long. The germline V and J ends were trimmed by 6 bases and 8 bases, with 13 bases remaining between them. Germline values: CDR1 SNHLY, CDR2 FYNNEI.

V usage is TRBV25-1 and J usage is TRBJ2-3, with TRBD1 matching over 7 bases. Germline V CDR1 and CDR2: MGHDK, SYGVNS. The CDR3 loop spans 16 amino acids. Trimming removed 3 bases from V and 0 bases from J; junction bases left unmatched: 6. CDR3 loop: CASSELQGRSTDTQYF. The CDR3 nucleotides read TGTGCCAGCAGTGAGTTACAGGGGCGCAGCACAGATACGCAGTATTTT.

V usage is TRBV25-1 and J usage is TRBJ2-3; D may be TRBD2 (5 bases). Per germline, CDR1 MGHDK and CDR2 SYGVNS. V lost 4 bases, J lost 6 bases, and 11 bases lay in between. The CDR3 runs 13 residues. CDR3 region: CASSGTSRDTQYF. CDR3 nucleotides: TGTGCCAGCAGTGGGACTTCTCGGGATACGCAGTATTTT.

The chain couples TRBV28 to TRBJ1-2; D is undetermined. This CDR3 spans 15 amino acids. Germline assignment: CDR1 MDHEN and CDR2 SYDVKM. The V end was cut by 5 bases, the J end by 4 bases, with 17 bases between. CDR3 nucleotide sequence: TGTGCCAGCAGTCCACCCCCGGGAGCGGTCTATGGCTACACCTTC. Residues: CASSPPPGAVYGYTF.